This TCR beta chain was recorded in a study of CDR3 diversity in severe acne. Concerning this clonotype: One end of the junction does not line up with germline, which may come from a read error.

This CDR3 spans 15 amino acids. From germline, CDR1 is SSHAT and CDR2 FNYEAQ (reference sequence). TCRdb ran MiXCR on the PCR reads and lists one entry per CDR3 protein. The sample shows tens of thousands of distinct CDR3 sequences, under 55% of them seen only once. Material for sequencing was blood. The origin of this receptor is a male donor with severe acne vulgaris. The rearrangement links TRBV7-7 to TRBJ2-3; 13 bases align to TRBD2. The CDR3 DNA reads as TGTGCTAGCAGTCCGGGACTAGCGGGATCTGATACGCAGTGTTTT. Amino acids: CASSPGLAGSDTQCF.